These 17 T cell receptor beta chains share one sample of origin, sequenced in a study of CD8+ T cells in alopecia areata. In each case, RNA was isolated and then reverse transcribed into cDNA as the sequencing template. The table came from immunoSEQ multiplex PCR; TCRdb's copy has only in-frame clones and leaves some out. The sample carries around 100,000 clones, under 90% recorded once. This sample's treatment: oral pan-JAK inhibitor, 5-10 mg twice daily. Here the sequenced sample was CD8+ T cells sorted from blood, taken between weeks 30 and 35, from a patient treated with tofacitinib. Receptors originate from a human donor with alopecia areata.

This chain links TRBV2 with TRBJ2-7; possible D gene TRBD1, 5 bases. There are 13 residues in the CDR3. CDR1 and CDR2 (germline): SNHLY, FYNNEI. V was trimmed by 9 bases and J by 0 bases, leaving 12 bases between them. CDR3 nucleotide sequence: TGTGCCAGAAGGGGCGAAAGCTCCTACGAGCAGTACTTC. Its translation is CARRGESSYEQYF. Full variable domain (outside the CDR3, taken from reference TRBV2 and TRBJ2-7): EPEVTQTPSHQVTQMGQEVILRCVPISNHLYFYWYRQILGQKVEFLVSFYNNEISEKSEIFDDQFSVERPDGSNFTLKIRSTKLEDSAMYFCARRGESSYEQYFGPGTRLTVT.

This chain joins TRBV11-2 and TRBJ1-4; D is uncertain. Looked up from germline, CDR1 is SGHAT and CDR2 is FQNNGV. The CDR3 spans 11 residues. V was pared by 3 bases and J by 8 bases, with 4 bases between. The CDR3 loop reads CASSFGEKLFF. The CDR3 DNA reads as TGTGCCAGCAGCTTCGGCGAAAAACTGTTTTTT.

The V call is TRBV10-3, the J call TRBJ2-7; 9 positions match TRBD2. V trimming: 2 bases; J trimming: 3 bases; junction bases outside the gene matches: 5. The CDR3 sequence is 15 residues long. CDR1 ENHRY and CDR2 SYGVKD come from the germline V gene. This CDR3 reads CAISEMIAGDYEQYF. CDR3 in DNA: TGTGCCATCAGTGAGATGATAGCGGGGGACTACGAGCAGTACTTC.

The genes are TRBV27 and TRBJ2-3; D is unresolved. Germline CDR1 is MNHEY and CDR2 is SMNVEV (reference sequence). This CDR3 is built from 14 residues. V was cut by 2 bases and J by 3 bases, with 9 bases left in between. The CDR3 loop reads CASSLATATDTQYF. CDR3 DNA: TGTGCCAGCAGTTTAGCGACTGCAACAGATACGCAGTATTTT.

The genes are TRBV4-1 and TRBJ2-1, with D possibly matching TRBD1 (5 bases). Per germline, CDR1 MGHRA and CDR2 YSYEKL. The V end lost 4 bases, the J end lost 4 bases, and 17 bases lay between the germline ends. The CDR3 totals 16 residues. The CDR3 DNA reads as TGCGCCAGCAGCCCCCTAGGCAGGGAAGCTTACAATGAGCAGTTCTTC. Amino acid sequence: CASSPLGREAYNEQFF.

V gene TRBV5-1 combines with J gene TRBJ2-3, with D possibly being TRBD2 (6 bases). This CDR3 has 14 residues. V lost 3 bases, J lost 1 base, and 9 bases lay in between. Germline CDR1 SGHRS, CDR2 YFSETQ. CDR3 loop: CASSSERGTDTQYF. The CDR3 DNA is TGCGCCAGCAGCTCAGAGCGGGGCACAGATACGCAGTATTTT.

V is TRBV27 and J is TRBJ2-2; 7 nucleotides match TRBD1. Trimming cost V 3 bases and J 5 bases; bases outside gene matches: 12. The CDR3 has 17 amino acids. Germline assignment: CDR1 MNHEY and CDR2 SMNVEV (reference sequence). CDR3 in DNA: TGTGCCAGCAGTTTCCTCCAGACAGGGTGGGGGACCGGGGAGCTGTTTTTT. Its protein product is CASSFLQTGWGTGELFF.

The chain joins TRBV4-1 to TRBJ1-4; a possible D gene is TRBD1 (5 bases). Germline CDR1 is MGHRA and CDR2 is YSYEKL. Trimming took off 0 bases at V and 6 bases at J, with 11 bases between the two ends. The CDR3 is 15 residues long. Here the CDR3 DNA reads TGCGCCAGCAGCCAAGAAAGGGTGGGGGATGAAAAACTGTTTTTT. Translation gives CASSQERVGDEKLFF.

This clone was found a few times. CDR3 protein: CASSYGAEQETQYF. The CDR3, as DNA: TGTGCCAGCAGTTACGGGGCGGAACAAGAGACCCAGTACTTC. The chain couples TRBV6-5 to TRBJ2-5, with D perhaps matching TRBD1 (5 bases). V lost 2 bases, J lost 2 bases, and 9 bases lay in between. The germline CDR1 and CDR2 sequences are MNHEY and SVGAGI. The CDR3 contains 14 residues.

V and J are TRBV29-1 and TRBJ1-1, with D uncertain. Trimming shortened V by 3 bases and J by 1 base, and 15 bases separated the two germline ends. The germline V gene has CDR1 SQVTM and CDR2 ANQGSEA. This CDR3 comprises 15 residues. DNA of the CDR3: TGCAGCGTTGATTGGGGAGAGGGATGGAACACTGAAGCTTTCTTT. This translates into CSVDWGEGWNTEAFF.

The chain carries TRBV7-8 and TRBJ2-1; no reliable D call. In germline, CDR1 is SGHVS, CDR2 FQNEAQ. Trimming removed 8 bases at V and 0 bases at J, with 8 bases between. This CDR3 spans 13 amino acids. The CDR3 coding sequence is TGTGCCAGCGCCGGAAGCTCCTACAATGAGCAGTTCTTC. Translating gives CASAGSSYNEQFF.

The chain couples TRBV5-1 to TRBJ2-7; 8 nucleotides align to TRBD2. V lost 3 bases to trimming and J lost 2 bases; unmatched junction nucleotides: 4. Per germline, CDR1 SGHRS and CDR2 YFSETQ. The length of the CDR3 is 14 residues. DNA of the CDR3: TGCGCCAGCAGCTCGTCGGGGGGGACCTACGAGCAGTACTTC. Translated: CASSSSGGTYEQYF.

V and J are TRBV9 and TRBJ2-1, with D perhaps being TRBD1 or TRBD2 (6 bases each). Germline V lookup: CDR1 SGDLS, CDR2 YYNGEE. Trimming took off 3 bases at V and 6 bases at J, with 10 bases between the two ends. The CDR3 consists of 13 residues. Written as DNA, the CDR3 is TGTGCCAGCAGCGGGGGGGCCGGCAATGAGCAGTTCTTC. It codes for CASSGGAGNEQFF.

The count of this clone is one. The chain recombines TRBV7-3 with TRBJ2-3, with D perhaps matching TRBD2 (5 bases). Germline lookup yields CDR1 SGHTA and CDR2 FQGTGA. This CDR3 is built from 16 residues. V lost 5 bases to trimming and J lost 2 bases, with 17 bases between them. The DNA for the CDR3 is TGTGCCAGCAGCCCCTTGGGAAGCGGTTCCACAGATACGCAGTATTTT. Translation gives CASSPLGSGSTDTQYF.

A few counts support this clone. This chain joins TRBV23-1 and TRBJ2-3, with TRBD1 identical over 9 bases. TRBV23-1 is recorded as an ORF, its role being uncertain. V dropped 3 bases and J dropped 1; count of bases not matched to a gene: 8. CDR3 length equals 17 residues. CDR3 coding DNA: TGCGCCAGCAGTCATCCTTCCGGGACAGGGTGCACAGATACGCAGTATTTT. It specifies CASSHPSGTGCTDTQYF.

The chain recombines TRBV7-9 with TRBJ2-2; no reliable D call. Deletions cut 5 bases from V and 6 bases from J, with 7 bases between. This CDR3 has 12 residues. CDR1 and CDR2 from the germline V gene are SEHNR and FQNEAQ (reference sequence). For the CDR3, the DNA is TGTGCCAGCAGCGCGTTGTCCGGGGAGCTGTTTTTT. Its translation is CASSALSGELFF.

This clone was seen a few times. This sequence joins TRBV7-8 and TRBJ2-5; D might be TRBD2 (6 bases). V was shortened by 1 base and J by 2 bases, with 8 bases between the two germline ends. CDR1 SGHVS and CDR2 FQNEAQ come from the germline V gene. The CDR3 extends over 14 amino acids. CDR3 in amino acids: CASSLDLAQETQYF. The DNA of the CDR3 is TGTGCCAGCAGCTTAGATCTAGCGCAAGAGACCCAGTACTTC.